Below, 3 T cell receptor beta chains from the same sample are listed, as sequenced in a study of cytomegalovirus exposure and HLA in healthy donors. PCR was performed using 60 Vbeta and 13 Jbeta primers. TCRdb keeps only in-frame clones here, not all; method: immunoSEQ multiplex PCR. The table records 160,000 or so clones, approximately 88% of them present only once. Sequencing was performed on PBMCs. All receptors derive from a woman in her late teens or twenties in good health and CMV-seronegative.

The chain is built from TRBV10-3 and TRBJ2-2, with TRBD2 as a possible D gene (5 bases). The CDR3 covers 14 residues. The germline V and J ends were trimmed by 6 bases and 3 bases, with 11 bases remaining between them. Germline CDR1 and CDR2: ENHRY and SYGVKD. Written as DNA, the CDR3 is TGTGCCATCAGGGGAGACGGTCACACCGGGGAGCTGTTTTTT. Protein: CAIRGDGHTGELFF.

The chain has TRBV19 and TRBJ1-5; no definite D call. V gave up 1 base and J gave up 0 bases, with 25 bases separating them. CDR1 and CDR2 from the germline V gene are LNHDA and SQIVND (reference sequence). The CDR3 totals 21 residues. This CDR3 reads CASSIGRSSDKYPYSNQPQHF. CDR3 in DNA: TGTGCCAGTAGTATAGGAAGATCCAGTGACAAGTACCCCTATAGCAATCAGCCCCAGCATTTT.

The chain employs TRBV30 and TRBJ2-5; TRBD1 agrees at 9 bases. Trimming removed 0 bases from V and 10 bases from J; junction bases left unmatched: 12. Germline-derived CDR1 and CDR2 are GTSNPN and SVGIG (reference sequence). The CDR3 spans 15 residues. The CDR3 spells CAWSVPGQGTRGQYF. In DNA form, the CDR3 reads TGTGCCTGGAGTGTACCGGGACAGGGAACCCGGGGCCAGTACTTC.